This record covers a single T cell receptor beta chain. Looked up from germline, CDR1 is MNHEY and CDR2 is SVGAGI. The CDR3 spans 15 residues. J was trimmed by 10 bases and V by 5 bases; bases with no gene match: 7. This entry is derived from a study of cytomegalovirus exposure and HLA in healthy donors. PCR involved 60 Vbeta and 13 Jbeta primers. This table comes from immunoSEQ multiplex PCR, and its TCRdb copy is limited to in-frame clones, with some not included. Its clone listing holds fewer than 150,000 clones. The source is a middle-aged man in good health and CMV-seronegative. The rearrangement links TRBV6-5 to TRBJ2-1; 14 bases line up with TRBD2. The specimen sequenced was PBMCs. The CDR3 coding sequence is TGTGCCAGCAGTCGCGGGACTAGCGGGAGTCAAGAGCAGTTCTTC. Encoded protein: CASSRGTSGSQEQFF.